The clone carrying this T cell receptor (beta chain) was picked up one time. What it binds is not known. The source of the sample is a study of cytomegalovirus exposure and HLA in healthy donors. Study details: Sequencing of 150 million to 200 million T cells in an earlier analysis found 90 million to 120 million unique TCR beta sequences. Study-wide results and caveats: A link between a missense DCLRE1C variant and TCR beta V- and J-gene trimming emerged from a later analysis.

PCR primers comprised 60 Vbeta and 13 Jbeta primers. Sequenced by immunoSEQ multiplex PCR; TCRdb stores in-frame clones only, minus some. Here the sample spans approximately 200,000 clones, approximately 81% being singletons. The donors, nominally healthy at sampling, likely had unrecorded immune exposures. This TCR came from a human donor in good health. Specimen: PBMCs.

CDR3 region: CASSLGGASGTTYEQYF. In DNA, the CDR3 is TGTGCCAGCAGCTTAGGGGGGGCTAGCGGAACGACCTACGAGCAGTACTTC. V and J are TRBV11-2 and TRBJ2-7, with D possibly being TRBD2 (7 bases). The germline V gene encodes CDR1 SGHAT and CDR2 FQNNGV. CDR3 size: 17 residues. Trimming cost V 1 base and J 2 bases, with 18 bases left between them.